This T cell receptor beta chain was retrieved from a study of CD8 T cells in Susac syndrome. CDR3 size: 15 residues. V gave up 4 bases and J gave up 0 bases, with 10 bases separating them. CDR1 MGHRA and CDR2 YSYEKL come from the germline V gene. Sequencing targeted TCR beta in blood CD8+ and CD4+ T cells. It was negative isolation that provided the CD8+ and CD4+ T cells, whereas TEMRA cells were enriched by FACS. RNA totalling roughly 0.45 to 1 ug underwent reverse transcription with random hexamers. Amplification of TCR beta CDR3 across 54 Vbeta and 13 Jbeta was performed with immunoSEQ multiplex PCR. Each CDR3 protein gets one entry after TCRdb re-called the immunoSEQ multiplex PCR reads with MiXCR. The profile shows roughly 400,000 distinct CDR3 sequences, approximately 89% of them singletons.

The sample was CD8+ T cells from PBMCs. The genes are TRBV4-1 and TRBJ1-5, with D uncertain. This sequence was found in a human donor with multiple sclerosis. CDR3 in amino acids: CASSPTRVSNQPQHF. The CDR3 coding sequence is TGCGCCAGCAGCCCTACCCGGGTTAGCAATCAGCCCCAGCATTTT.